The 8 T cell receptor beta chains given below trace back to one sample, sequenced in a study of T-cell reconstitution after alpha-beta-depleted transplantation in children. It was with unique molecular identifiers that the TCRbeta library was prepared. In TCRdb, the PCR reads were re-called with MiXCR into one record per CDR3 protein. The top ten clones hold 2.6% of a sample with hundreds of thousands of distinct CDR3 sequences, about 26% of them seen once. Specimen: PBMCs, collected before TCRalphabeta/CD19-depleted stem cell transplant. Every receptor here comes from a girl aged 2-10 years with Fanconi anemia, due to receive a stem cell transplant.

This clonotype showed up many times. The chain joins TRBV7-9 to TRBJ2-7; D possibly corresponds to TRBD1 (6 bases). The ends were cut back, 6 bases at V and 3 bases at J, with 12 bases in the middle. Germline CDR1 is SEHNR and CDR2 is FQNEAQ (reference sequence). The CDR3 has 13 amino acids. The CDR3 region has the DNA TGTGCCAGCAGTCCGGACAGTAACTACGAGCAGTACTTC. This sequence encodes CASSPDSNYEQYF.

At least ten counts were recorded for this clonotype. V and J are TRBV20-1 and TRBJ1-2; D remains ambiguous. Trimming left V 1 base short and J 4 bases short, with 7 bases between. In germline, CDR1 is DFQATT, CDR2 SNEGSKA (reference sequence). CDR3 length: 12 residues. The CDR3 nucleotides are TGCAGTGCTAGAGGGATAGGCTATGGCTACACCTTC. As protein: CSARGIGYGYTF.

This clonotype was recorded many times. V usage is TRBV6-5 and J usage is TRBJ2-5; perhaps TRBD2 as D (7 bases). The length of the CDR3 is 14 residues. V was cut by 8 bases and J by 5 bases, with 18 bases left in between. Germline CDR1 is MNHEY and CDR2 is SVGAGI. Here the CDR3 DNA reads TGTGCCAGCCTGCCCCGGGGGCGGGGGGAGACCCAGTACTTC. It codes for CASLPRGRGETQYF.

The V and J genes are TRBV2 and TRBJ2-7, with D perhaps matching TRBD1 (5 bases). Germline V gene data show CDR1 as SNHLY and CDR2 as FYNNEI. V was shortened by 7 bases and J by 6 bases, with 10 bases between the two germline ends. The length of the CDR3 is 11 residues. CDR3 in amino acids: CASMSGAEQYF. CDR3 sequence (DNA): TGTGCCAGCATGTCTGGGGCCGAGCAGTACTTC.

This clonotype has just a few counts. This chain links TRBV7-2 with TRBJ2-1, with 9 bases identical to TRBD2. After removal of 2 bases from V and 12 bases from J, the junction contained 8 bases not matched to a gene. This CDR3 comprises 14 residues. CDR1 is SGHTA, CDR2 FQGNSA, per germline. For the CDR3, the DNA is TGTGCCAGCAGCTTATGGGATAGCGGGAGATGGCAGTTCTTC. Its protein product is CASSLWDSGRWQFF. Drawing the rest from reference TRBV7-2 and TRBJ2-1, the complete variable domain is GAGVSQSPSNKVTEKGKDVELRCDPISGHTALYWYRQSLGQGLEFLIYFQGNSAPDKSGLPSDRFSAERTGGSVSTLTIQRTQQEDSAVYLCASSLWDSGRWQFFGPGTRLTVL.

This clonotype has at least ten counts. This chain links TRBV28 with TRBJ1-5, with no clear D. The V gene lost 5 bases and the J gene lost 4 bases, with 6 bases spanning the gap. Looked up from germline, CDR1 is MDHEN and CDR2 is SYDVKM. The CDR3 spans 12 residues. DNA of the CDR3: TGTGCCAGCAGTCCCTCTAATCAGCCCCAGCATTTT. Translation: CASSPSNQPQHF.

This clonotype has a count of ten or more. The gene calls are TRBV29-1 and TRBJ2-1, with 7 bases lining up with TRBD1. Germline values: CDR1 SQVTM, CDR2 ANQGSEA. Trimming took 8 bases from V and 0 from J; bases not matched to a gene: 13. The CDR3 covers 16 residues. CDR3: CSIVNRGSGSYNEQFF. Here the CDR3 DNA reads TGCAGCATCGTAAACAGGGGATCGGGCTCCTACAATGAGCAGTTCTTC.

The genes are TRBV5-1 and TRBJ1-1; D is undetermined. Germline lookup yields CDR1 SGHRS and CDR2 YFSETQ. Trimming pared 2 bases from V and 4 bases from J, leaving 9 bases between. The CDR3 totals 13 residues. The CDR3 DNA is TGCGCCAGCAGCTTAAGAGCGCCCACTGAAGCTTTCTTT. Encoded protein: CASSLRAPTEAFF.